The clone carrying this TCR beta chain turned up a few times. Its matching antigen is unknown. The V gene end was trimmed by 0 bases and the J gene end by 4 bases; junction bases not matched to a gene: 7. The CDR3 runs 17 residues. Germline V gives CDR1 LGHNA, CDR2 YNFKEQ. This record comes from a study of T-cell reconstitution after alpha-beta-depleted transplantation in children. Findings and limits, study-wide: Alpha-beta T cells present about two months after transplant were reported to originate from several hundred expanded graft clones. Newly made T cells mostly supplied T-cell counts and diversity one year after transplant.

During its preparation, the TCRbeta library received unique molecular identifiers. TCRdb called the PCR reads again in MiXCR, with one record for every CDR3 protein. Among more than 200,000 distinct CDR3 sequences listed, approximately 8.4% were seen once. The chain joins TRBV4-2 to TRBJ2-7; 12 bases are shared with TRBD2. The source was PBMCs, mostly from graft donor cells, collected 360 days after TCRalphabeta/CD19-depleted stem cell transplant. This receptor was obtained from a male patient between 2 and 10 years old who had a stem cell transplant for acute myeloid leukemia, so the T cells may come from the graft donor. The CDR3 DNA follows: TGTGCCAGCAGCCAAGATCGGACTAGCGGGATTGGATACGAGCAGTACTTC. Protein: CASSQDRTSGIGYEQYF.